In its sample, the clone carrying this T cell receptor (beta chain) was seen a few times. Its specificity is unknown. The data derive from a study of cytomegalovirus exposure and HLA in healthy donors. Study conclusions and caveats: Upon later analysis, TCR association rates were observed to vary by HLA locus, being highest for DRB1 and lowest for HLA-C. The authors listed 150 to 200 TCR beta chains as cytomegalovirus-associated. Sequencing likely caused a cluster of highly shared sequence variants. Common viral pathogens seemed to be connected with several of the most significant clusters, according to a later analysis.

13 Jbeta primers and 60 Vbeta primers were used for the PCR. Here immunoSEQ multiplex PCR was the method, and the copy in TCRdb shows in-frame clones only, minus some. The sample has about 82,000 clones, 74% seen once. The sequence was collected from a woman aged 50 to 65 in good health and CMV-seropositive. Sequenced: PBMCs.

DNA for the CDR3: TGTGCCAGCAGTGGCCGGGACAGGGCAACCTACGAGCAGTACTTC. It yields the protein CASSGRDRATYEQYF. The chain recombines TRBV6-1 with TRBJ2-7; 9 bases agree with TRBD1. J gave up 2 bases and V 4 bases, and 6 bases lay outside the gene matches. Germline V gene data show CDR1 as MNHNS and CDR2 as SASEGT. The CDR3 contains 15 residues.